A selection of T cell receptor beta chains follows, all from one sample in a study of breast tumors, draining lymph nodes, adjacent tissues. Via MiXCR, TCRdb re-called the multiplex PCR reads, giving one row per CDR3 protein. The sample records about 140,000 distinct CDR3 sequences, over 25% being singletons. Sequencing was performed on axillary lymph node tissue. The receptors derive from a female donor with breast cancer. Some clones in this sample may be carry-over from other donors' samples. Both conserved end residues are part of each CDR3. The order of the fields is D gene, V gene, J gene, clone size, CDR3 protein, CDR3 DNA. The D gene is left open where the match is weak. Not all rows give a size; the values are once, few, many and, for expanded clones, a class.

.	TRBV19	TRBJ2-5	many	CASSISGEETQYF	TGTGCCAGTAGTATCAGCGGTGAAGAGACCCAGTACTTC
.	TRBV4-1	TRBJ2-3	many	CASSQRDRSGADTQYF	TGCGCCAGCAGTCAAAGAGACAGGTCCGGTGCAGATACGCAGTATTTT
.	TRBV2	TRBJ1-5	.	CASRDQSGTQHF	TGTGCCAGCAGGGACCAATCGGGGACCCAGCATTTT
TRBD1	TRBV4-1	TRBJ1-1	.	CASSPKGDRGTEAFF	TGCGCCAGCAGCCCCAAGGGGGACAGGGGCACTGAAGCTTTCTTT
TRBD1	TRBV6-5	TRBJ1-2	many	CASSPPGQGRSGYTF	TGTGCCAGCAGTCCCCCCGGACAGGGGCGCAGTGGCTACACCTTC
TRBD1	TRBV10-2	TRBJ2-2	many	CASSQGAGGELFF	TGCGCCAGCAGCCAGGGGGCGGGCGGGGAGCTGTTTTTT
.	TRBV12-3/TRBV12-4	TRBJ1-1	.	CASSFRGATTEAFF	TGTGCCAGCAGTTTCCGGGGGGCGACCACTGAAGCTTTCTTT
.	TRBV2	TRBJ1-6	many	CASNWRTDSPLHF	TGTGCCAGCAACTGGCGGACCGATTCACCCCTCCACTTT
.	TRBV5-1	TRBJ1-1	few	CASSLRDTEAFF	TGCGCCAGCAGCTTAAGGGATACTGAAGCTTTCTTT
TRBD1	TRBV28	TRBJ1-5	many	CASSSDRATQPQHF	TGTGCCAGCAGCTCTGACAGGGCCACTCAGCCCCAGCATTTT
TRBD1	TRBV2	TRBJ1-5	many	CASSGTGTGNQPQHF	TGTGCCAGCAGTGGAACCGGGACAGGCAATCAGCCCCAGCATTTT
TRBD2	TRBV11-1	TRBJ2-1	many	CASSPEGTSGGLYNEQFF	TGTGCCAGCAGCCCAGAAGGAACTAGCGGGGGCCTCTACAATGAGCAGTTCTTC
.	TRBV7-9	TRBJ2-3	many	CASSVVLVPPADTQYF	TGTGCCAGCAGCGTCGTACTAGTACCCCCTGCAGATACGCAGTATTTT
.	TRBV20-1	TRBJ2-1	many	CSARAWAGRTYNEQFF	TGCAGTGCTAGAGCGTGGGCAGGGAGGACCTACAATGAGCAGTTCTTC
.	TRBV7-9	TRBJ1-3	many	CASIKTSSGNTIYF	TGTGCCAGCATCAAGACTAGCTCTGGAAACACCATATATTTT
.	TRBV6-6	TRBJ1-2	many	CASSPWLLNGYTF	TGTGCCAGCAGTCCCTGGCTCTTAAATGGCTACACCTTC
.	TRBV7-2	TRBJ2-2	many	CASSLKVGGLGELFF	TGTGCCAGCAGCTTAAAGGTCGGGGGCCTCGGGGAGCTGTTTTTT
.	TRBV20-1	TRBJ2-7	.	CSARRVSYEQYF	TGCAGTGCTAGACGGGTTTCCTACGAGCAGTACTTC
.	TRBV27	TRBJ1-2	many	CASSGDRLGYTF	TGTGCCAGCAGTGGGGATCGTCTGGGCTACACCTTC
.	TRBV14	TRBJ2-4	many	CASSQEQGRLNIQYF	TGTGCCAGCAGCCAAGAACAAGGGCGTCTAAACATTCAGTACTTC
TRBD1	TRBV4-2	TRBJ1-1	few	CASSQGQGAFF	TGTGCCAGCAGCCAAGGACAGGGAGCTTTCTTT
.	TRBV5-8	TRBJ1-6	many	CASRIQGSNSPLHF	TGTGCCAGCAGAATACAGGGATCCAATTCACCCCTCCACTTT
.	TRBV7-6	TRBJ1-6	once	CASSLARQMSPLHF	TGTGCCAGCAGCTTGGCCCGGCAGATGTCACCCCTCCACTTT
.	TRBV15	TRBJ1-3	many	CATSRQVDRRLPGNTIYF	TGTGCCACCAGCAGACAAGTGGACCGCCGGCTGCCTGGAAACACCATATATTTT
.	TRBV6-6	TRBJ1-4	many	CASSNLGGQNEKLFF	TGTGCCAGCAGTAACCTAGGTGGTCAAAATGAAAAACTGTTTTTT
.	TRBV27	TRBJ1-1	.	CASNLSGLLNTEAFF	TGTGCCAGCAATTTATCGGGGCTTTTGAACACTGAAGCTTTCTTT
TRBD1	TRBV20-1	TRBJ2-3	many	CSARVGKHPGQGRTDTQYF	TGCAGTGCTAGAGTTGGAAAACACCCGGGACAGGGAAGGACAGATACGCAGTATTTT
TRBD2	TRBV19	TRBJ2-1	many	CASSTGTSGGYNEQFF	TGTGCCAGTAGTACTGGGACTAGCGGGGGGTACAATGAGCAGTTCTTC
.	TRBV5-1	TRBJ1-1	.	CASSLGGRGDVAFF	TGCGCCAGCAGCTTGGGGGGCAGGGGCGATGTGGCTTTCTTT
.	TRBV30	TRBJ1-6	many	CAWSDPGVRVKNSPLHF	TGTGCCTGGAGCGACCCGGGGGTGAGGGTGAAAAATTCACCCCTCCACTTT
TRBD1	TRBV6-1	TRBJ2-5	many	CASRGGQRTGEETQYF	TGTGCCAGCAGAGGTGGGCAAAGGACAGGGGAAGAGACCCAGTACTTC
TRBD2	TRBV5-1	TRBJ2-5	.	CASSPDGGARETQHF	TGTGCCAGCAGCCCCGACGGGGGGGCCCGCGAGACCCAGCACTTC
.	TRBV5-8	TRBJ2-3	many	CASSLEIADTQYF	TGTGCCAGCAGCTTGGAAATCGCAGATACGCAGTATTTT
TRBD1	TRBV6-1	TRBJ1-3	many	CASSGQGDGNTIYF	TGTGCCAGCAGTGGACAGGGCGATGGAAACACCATATATTTT
.	TRBV10-3	TRBJ1-4	many	CAISESNEKLFF	TGTGCCATCAGTGAGTCTAATGAAAAACTGTTTTTT
.	TRBV20-1	TRBJ1-1	few	CSAGTDRNTEAFF	TGCAGTGCCGGGACGGACCGGAACACTGAAGCTTTCTTT
TRBD2	TRBV20-1	TRBJ2-1	many	CSASAVAGDSEQFF	TGCAGTGCTAGTGCGGTAGCGGGGGATAGTGAGCAGTTCTTC
.	TRBV4-1	TRBJ2-6	many	CASSQAADEGFGGANVLTF	TGCGCCAGCAGCCAAGCCGCGGATGAGGGCTTCGGTGGGGCCAACGTCCTGACTTTC
TRBD1	TRBV10-3	TRBJ1-5	many	CAVRTGENQPQHF	TGTGCCGTCCGGACAGGGGAAAATCAGCCCCAGCATTTT